The 3 T cell receptor beta chains listed next were all sequenced from one sample in a study of blood T cell repertoires in COVID-19. Clones were read by immunoSEQ multiplex PCR, and TCRdb kept only the in-frame ones, dropping some. The table includes a few hundred thousand clones, around 84% detected once. Sequencing was performed on peripheral blood. The receptors stem from a woman aged 40-49 years who had recovered from COVID-19.

The chain is built from TRBV5-8 and TRBJ2-1; 10 nucleotides line up with TRBD1. The CDR3 spans 15 residues. The ends lost 3 bases at V and 7 bases at J; junction bases unmatched: 7. The germline V gene has CDR1 SGHTS and CDR2 YDEGEE. The DNA for the CDR3 is TGTGCCAGCAGCTCCGGGACAGGGGTATCAAATGAGCAGTTCTTC. It translates to CASSSGTGVSNEQFF.

CDR3 in amino acids: CASSDGYRGGGDEQFF. Here the CDR3 DNA reads TGTGCCAGCAGTGATGGGTACAGGGGTGGGGGCGATGAGCAGTTCTTC. The chain combines TRBV2 with TRBJ2-1; 7 positions match TRBD1. From germline, CDR1 is SNHLY and CDR2 FYNNEI. The trim removed 3 bases at V and 8 bases at J, leaving 13 bases unmatched. The length of the CDR3 is 16 residues. Full variable domain (outside the CDR3, taken from reference TRBV2 and TRBJ2-1): EPEVTQTPSHQVTQMGQEVILRCVPISNHLYFYWYRQILGQKVEFLVSFYNNEISEKSEIFDDQFSVERPDGSNFTLKIRSTKLEDSAMYFCASSDGYRGGGDEQFFGPGTRLTVL.

The sample holds a few counts of this clone. The chain recombines TRBV5-1 with TRBJ1-5; no definite D call. V lost 4 bases and J 6 bases, leaving 14 bases between the germline ends. CDR1 is SGHRS, CDR2 YFSETQ, per germline. The CDR3 is 14 residues long. The CDR3 sequence is CASSPSDGGQPQHF. The CDR3 DNA is TGCGCCAGCAGCCCTTCGGACGGAGGTCAGCCCCAGCATTTT.